This T cell receptor beta chain was obtained from a study of regulatory T cells in long-lasting Graves disease. Study findings and constraints: What was studied was peripheral blood only, and not thyroid tissue.

HTBI primers from iRepertoire and Arm-PCR of CDR3 regions yielded the TCR beta libraries. TCRdb reprocessed the multiplex PCR reads with MiXCR, giving one entry per CDR3 protein. The repertoire consists of some 500,000 distinct CDR3 sequences, with 15% to 20% occurring once and the leading ten covering around 25%. CDR3 length: 17 residues. CDR1 and CDR2 (germline): SGDLS, YYNGEE. V lost 2 bases and J lost 9; bases outside the gene matches: 14. This clonotype was detected many times. The antigen remains undetermined. As for time point: newly diagnosed GD, antithyroid drugs for less than 3 months. The TCR library used RNA extracted from PBMCs. The data were also submitted as part of a second study, on T cells in Graves' hyperthyroidism and ophthalmopathy. From that report: Patients with uncontrolled infections, other autoimmune diseases, pregnancy or lactation were excluded. HTBI primers drove first-round RT-PCR of the TCR CDR3. In the blood, most expanded thyroid clonotypes above 0.001 appeared as well.

The source material was peripheral blood mononuclear cells (PBMCs), sampled at new diagnosis, from a patient treated with antithyroid drugs. The chain is built from TRBV9 and TRBJ1-6, with 7 bases aligning to TRBD1. This TCR was recovered from a woman aged 35-65 years with Graves disease. The CDR3 protein is CASSVGEGARGSSPLHF. CDR3 sequence (DNA): TGTGCCAGCAGCGTCGGGGAGGGGGCCAGGGGAAGTTCACCCCTCCACTTT.